The 30 T cell receptor beta chains given below trace back to one sample, sequenced in a study of T cell repertoires in cytomegalovirus infection. TCRdb itself ran the reads through MiXCR, one entry per CDR3 protein. The data contain about 260,000 distinct CDR3 sequences, roughly 15% of them singletons. The material sequenced was PBMCs. The receptor set was obtained from a human donor in good health (CMV status not recorded). Some clones in this sample may be carry-over from other donors' samples.

The gene calls are TRBV6-8 and TRBJ2-7; 9 bases align to TRBD1. This CDR3 comprises 13 residues. The germline gives CDR1 MNHGY, CDR2 SAAAGT. V was pared by 8 bases and J by 3 bases, with 5 bases of the junction left unmatched. The CDR3 protein is CASSGTGIYEQYF. In nucleotides, the CDR3 is TGTGCCAGCTCCGGGACAGGGATCTACGAGCAGTACTTC.

The chain recombines TRBV5-1 with TRBJ1-1; 12 positions match TRBD1. V lost 2 bases, J lost 5 bases, and 16 bases stayed unmatched. The germline CDR1 and CDR2 sequences are SGHRS and YFSETQ. The length of the CDR3 is 19 residues. The CDR3 loop reads CASSFLRLGQGAKGTEAFF. The CDR3, as DNA: TGCGCCAGCAGCTTTTTGCGTTTGGGACAGGGGGCTAAGGGAACTGAAGCTTTCTTT.

Many counts were recorded for this clonotype. The CDR3: CASSRHRENTEAFF. The CDR3 DNA reads as TGCGCCAGCAGCCGCCATCGGGAGAACACTGAAGCTTTCTTT. The rearrangement joins TRBV4-1 to TRBJ1-1; D gene unclear. Trimming took 4 bases from V and 1 from J, leaving 10 bases between them. The CDR3 loop spans 14 amino acids. Germline V CDR1 and CDR2: MGHRA, YSYEKL.

This clonotype came up a few times. This may come from a read error, since a much larger clone is one base off. The V call is TRBV7-3, the J call TRBJ2-7; no clear D gene. Germline V gene sequence: CDR1 SGHTA, CDR2 FQGTGA. Trimming took off 2 bases at V and 2 bases at J, with 4 bases between the two ends. This CDR3 is 12 amino acids long. CDR3 sequence reads: CASSLEAYEQYF. In DNA, the CDR3 is TGTGCCAGCAGCTTAGAGGCCTACGAGCAGTACTTC. Drawing the rest from reference TRBV7-3 and TRBJ2-7, the complete variable domain is GAGVSQTPSNKVTEKGKYVELRCDPISGHTALYWYRQSLGQGPEFLIYFQGTGAADDSGLPNDRFFAVRPEGSVSTLKIQRTERGDSAVYLCASSLEAYEQYFGPGTRLTVT.

This clonotype was detected many times. This chain links TRBV4-2 with TRBJ2-1, with D perhaps matching TRBD2 (5 bases). Germline values: CDR1 LGHNA, CDR2 YNFKEQ. The CDR3 runs 18 residues. Trimming took off 0 bases at V and 7 bases at J, with 22 bases between the two ends. The CDR3 reads CASSQDGSRSGIRNEQFF. For the CDR3, the DNA is TGTGCCAGCAGCCAAGATGGATCTCGGAGCGGAATCAGGAATGAGCAGTTCTTC.

The chain uses TRBV7-8 and TRBJ2-2, with 9 bases identical to TRBD1. V trimming: 4 bases; J trimming: 5 bases; junction bases outside the gene matches: 5. Looked up from germline, CDR1 is SGHVS and CDR2 is FQNEAQ. The CDR3 loop spans 15 amino acids. CDR3 amino acids: CASSSTGGRTGELFF. As DNA, the CDR3 is TGTGCCAGCAGCTCCACAGGGGGCAGAACCGGGGAGCTGTTTTTT. The full variable domain, its missing parts supplied by reference TRBV7-8 and TRBJ2-2, is GAGVSQSPRYKVAKRGQDVALRCDPISGHVSLFWYQQALGQGPEFLTYFQNEAQLDKSGLPSDRFFAERPEGSVSTLKIQRTQQEDSAVYLCASSSTGGRTGELFFGEGSRLTVL.

This clonotype was found many times. The chain employs TRBV19 and TRBJ2-5, with D unclear. V was pared by 5 bases and J by 1 base, with 8 bases between. This CDR3 has 13 amino acids. Per germline, CDR1 LNHDA and CDR2 SQIVND (reference sequence). CDR3 region: CASSPRTQETQYF. CDR3 sequence (DNA): TGTGCCAGTAGTCCCCGGACCCAAGAGACCCAGTACTTC.

The rearrangement uses TRBV10-3 and TRBJ2-3; 7 bases map to TRBD2. This CDR3 has 12 residues. J was trimmed by 10 bases and V by 5 bases; bases with no gene match: 6. Germline V gene sequence: CDR1 ENHRY, CDR2 SYGVKD. In DNA, the CDR3 is TGTGCCATCAGTCCTCAGGCGGGAGCGCAGTATTTT. Amino acids: CAISPQAGAQYF.

This clonotype was observed at least ten times. The chain recombines TRBV19 with TRBJ1-3; D call uncertain. CDR1 is LNHDA, CDR2 SQIVND, per germline (reference sequence). The CDR3 loop spans 15 amino acids. V gave up 7 bases and J gave up 2 bases, with 15 bases separating them. The CDR3: CASMDARRTGNTIYF. In nucleotides, the CDR3 is TGTGCCAGTATGGATGCCCGGCGGACTGGAAACACCATATATTTT.

The chain employs TRBV28 and TRBJ2-3; a weak D match, TRBD1 (7 bases). The V gene lost 6 bases and the J gene lost 2 bases, with 12 bases spanning the gap. This CDR3 has 14 residues. Per germline, CDR1 MDHEN and CDR2 SYDVKM. The DNA for the CDR3 is TGTGCCAGCAGGGAGGGGGCGAACACAGATACGCAGTATTTT. It specifies CASREGANTDTQYF.

The CDR3: CASGKLPTNTGELFF. CDR3 nucleotides: TGTGCCAGTGGAAAGCTACCCACGAACACCGGGGAGCTGTTTTTT. The chain is built from TRBV19 and TRBJ2-2, with D unresolved. CDR3 length: 15 residues. CDR1 and CDR2 (germline): LNHDA, SQIVND (reference sequence). Trimming pared 8 bases from V and 0 bases from J, leaving 13 bases between.

This clonotype has a count of ten or more. The rearrangement joins TRBV2 to TRBJ2-4; D not resolved. The V end was cut by 8 bases, the J end by 0 bases, with 2 bases between. The CDR3 sequence is 11 residues long. Germline V gives CDR1 SNHLY, CDR2 FYNNEI. The CDR3 region has the DNA TGTGCCAGCCTAGCCAAAAACATTCAGTACTTC. This sequence encodes CASLAKNIQYF.

This clonotype was observed many times. The chain combines TRBV4-1 with TRBJ2-7; perhaps D is TRBD1 or TRBD2 (5 bases each). This CDR3 has 17 residues. The V end lost 2 bases, the J end lost 0 bases, and 17 bases lay between the germline ends. CDR1 is MGHRA, CDR2 YSYEKL, per germline. CDR3 region: CASSQLPGPRSSYEQYF. In DNA, the CDR3 is TGCGCCAGCAGCCAACTACCGGGACCGAGGAGCTCCTACGAGCAGTACTTC.

The sample holds many counts of this clonotype. This chain uses TRBV3-1 with TRBJ2-7; D not certain. Germline V gene data show CDR1 as LGHDT and CDR2 as YNNKEL (reference sequence). The CDR3 covers 16 residues. The ends were cut back, 0 bases at V and 2 bases at J, with 14 bases in the middle. The CDR3 here is CASSQDLGGSPYEQYF. CDR3 DNA sequence: TGTGCCAGCAGCCAAGATCTTGGTGGATCCCCCTACGAGCAGTACTTC.

The table lists this clonotype with many counts. The chain uses TRBV6-2 or TRBV6-3 and TRBJ2-1; a possible D gene is TRBD2 (6 bases). V was shortened by 2 bases and J by 5 bases, with 10 bases between the two germline ends. The CDR3 has 14 residues. Germline-derived CDR1 and CDR2 are MNHEY and SVGEGT. The CDR3 region has the DNA TGTGCCAGCAGTTACAACCCGGGGGACAATGAGCAGTTCTTC. It is translated as CASSYNPGDNEQFF.

This clonotype was seen repeatedly, ten times or more. The V call is TRBV25-1, the J call TRBJ1-1; D might be TRBD1 (6 bases). Germline CDR1 and CDR2: MGHDK and SYGVNS. Trimming pared 5 bases from V and 7 bases from J, leaving 14 bases between. This CDR3 comprises 13 residues. The CDR3 here is CASSRGQRSEAFF. Here the CDR3 DNA reads TGTGCCAGCAGTAGGGGACAAAGAAGTGAAGCTTTCTTT. Together with reference TRBV25-1 and TRBJ1-1, the CDR3 gives the full variable domain: EADIYQTPRYLVIGTGKKITLECSQTMGHDKMYWYQQDPGMELHLIHYSYGVNSTEKGDLSSESTVSRIRTEHFPLTLESARPSHTSQYLCASSRGQRSEAFFGQGTRLTVV.

This sequence joins TRBV5-1 and TRBJ2-6, with D possibly TRBD2 on 7 matching bases. This CDR3 is 14 amino acids long. V shed 6 bases and J shed 4 bases, with 11 bases lying between them. Germline loops: CDR1 SGHRS, CDR2 YFSETQ. The CDR3 is CASKGGGGANVLTF. Here the CDR3 DNA reads TGCGCCAGCAAGGGGGGAGGGGGGGCCAACGTCCTGACTTTC.

The rearrangement links TRBV29-1 to TRBJ2-1, with D possibly being TRBD2 (7 bases). CDR3 length equals 12 residues. Trimming took off 7 bases at V and 10 bases at J, with 17 bases between the two ends. Germline lookup yields CDR1 SQVTM and CDR2 ANQGSEA. In DNA form, the CDR3 reads TGCAGCGCCCACCGGGGGGCGCAGGAGCAGTTCTTC. Protein: CSAHRGAQEQFF.

This chain connects TRBV20-1 to TRBJ2-2; 8 bases are shared with TRBD2. CDR1 DFQATT and CDR2 SNEGSKA come from the germline V gene (reference sequence). The CDR3 is 19 amino acids. The V gene end was trimmed by 0 bases and the J gene end by 0 bases; junction bases not matched to a gene: 12. The CDR3 is CSARDPGGGRTANTGELFF. The CDR3 DNA is TGCAGTGCTAGAGATCCCGGGGGGGGGCGGACCGCGAACACCGGGGAGCTGTTTTTT.

This clonotype was seen repeatedly, ten times or more. This sequence joins TRBV5-1 and TRBJ2-7, with 12 bases lining up with TRBD2. V lost 4 bases, J lost 2 bases, and 4 bases stayed unmatched. Germline CDR1 and CDR2: SGHRS and YFSETQ. This CDR3 has 15 residues. Here the CDR3 reads CASSRTSGDAYEQYF. CDR3 DNA: TGCGCCAGCAGCAGGACTAGCGGGGATGCCTACGAGCAGTACTTC.

This clonotype was picked up a small number of times. J is TRBJ1-1 and V is TRBV12-3 or TRBV12-4; D is undetermined. Trimming removed 0 bases from V and 4 bases from J, with 12 bases in between. The CDR3 spans 15 residues. The CDR3 loop reads CASSLAVGGSTEAFF. CDR3 nucleotide sequence: TGTGCCAGCAGTTTAGCGGTGGGAGGATCCACTGAAGCTTTCTTT.

This clonotype appeared a few times. J is TRBJ2-3 and V is TRBV24-1; possible D gene TRBD1, 6 bases. The germline CDR1 and CDR2 sequences are KGHDR and SFDVKD. The CDR3 is made up of 16 amino acids. V lost 3 bases and J lost 2, with 14 bases in between. CDR3 amino acids: CATSDASGQHTDTQYF. CDR3 DNA sequence: TGTGCCACCAGTGATGCCAGCGGACAGCACACAGATACGCAGTATTTT.

This clonotype was observed many times. The V call is TRBV5-6, the J call TRBJ2-1; 11 nucleotides match TRBD2. The length of the CDR3 is 15 residues. With 6 bases clipped from V and 8 bases from J, the junction kept 10 bases outside the gene matches. Germline CDR1 reads SGHDT; CDR2 reads YYEEEE. The CDR3 spells CASTYWNSGRDEQFF. The CDR3 DNA reads TGTGCCAGCACCTATTGGAATAGCGGGAGGGATGAGCAGTTCTTC. Using reference TRBV5-6 and TRBJ2-1 for the parts outside the CDR3, the full variable domain is DAGVTQSPTHLIKTRGQQVTLRCSPKSGHDTVSWYQQALGQGPQFIFQYYEEEERQRGNFPDRFSGHQFPNYSSELNVNALLLGDSALYLCASTYWNSGRDEQFFGPGTRLTVL.

CDR3 residues: CASSPLDRRGETQYF. The CDR3 region has the DNA TGTGCCAGCTCACCGCTCGACAGGAGAGGCGAGACCCAGTACTTC. The chain uses TRBV18 and TRBJ2-5, with D possibly matching TRBD1 (6 bases). From germline, CDR1 is KGHSH and CDR2 LQKENI. The V and J ends lost 3 bases and 5 bases respectively, with 16 bases between them. This CDR3 region has 15 residues.

This clonotype was observed many times. J is TRBJ2-7 and V is TRBV28, with 8 positions matching TRBD2. This CDR3 comprises 13 residues. CDR1 MDHEN and CDR2 SYDVKM come from the germline V gene. Trimming cost V 6 bases and J 5 bases; bases outside gene matches: 6. The chain's CDR3 is CASRLTSAHEQYF. DNA of the CDR3: TGTGCCAGCAGGTTGACTAGCGCCCACGAGCAGTACTTC.

This clonotype has more than one count but fewer than ten. The chain recombines TRBV10-3 with TRBJ2-1; 15 bases agree with TRBD2. The V gene's germline CDR1 is ENHRY and CDR2 SYGVKD. The CDR3 spans 14 residues. Unmatched junction bases numbered 2, after V lost 8 bases and J lost 6 bases. The CDR3 loop reads CAIGGLAGGNEQFF. CDR3 coding DNA: TGTGCCATCGGGGGACTAGCGGGAGGCAATGAGCAGTTCTTC.

This clonotype was counted a few times. The chain uses TRBV7-9 and TRBJ2-5; TRBD1 might be the D (6 bases). This CDR3 region has 17 residues. V lost 1 base to trimming and J lost 1 base, with 16 bases between them. Germline loops: CDR1 SEHNR, CDR2 FQNEAQ (reference sequence). The CDR3: CASSLDHRLGAQETQYF. CDR3 sequence (DNA): TGTGCCAGCAGCTTAGATCACCGGTTGGGGGCCCAAGAGACCCAGTACTTC.

The genes are TRBV12-3 or TRBV12-4 and TRBJ1-2; a possible D gene is TRBD1 (6 bases). V was cut by 6 bases and J by 8 bases, with 13 bases left in between. CDR3 size: 12 residues. In DNA, the CDR3 is TGTGCCAGCAGCGGGGGCCGAGAAGGCTACACCTTC. Translation gives CASSGGREGYTF.

V usage is TRBV20-1 and J usage is TRBJ2-2; 10 bases fit TRBD1. Germline V CDR1 and CDR2: DFQATT, SNEGSKA (reference sequence). The CDR3 consists of 14 residues. The CDR3 protein is CSAPGTGVVGELFF. The DNA of the CDR3 is TGCAGCGCGCCGGGGACAGGGGTCGTCGGGGAGCTGTTTTTT.

The CDR3 DNA reads TGCAGTGCTCGGCGACTAGCGGGAGGGCCCTACGAGCAGTACTTC. It specifies CSARRLAGGPYEQYF. The gene calls are TRBV20-1 and TRBJ2-7; the match to TRBD2 covers 14 bases. The ends lost 5 bases at V and 2 bases at J; junction bases unmatched: 5. Germline CDR1 reads DFQATT; CDR2 reads SNEGSKA (reference sequence). This CDR3 is built from 15 residues.